Listed below are T cell receptor beta chains from one sample, sequenced in a study of blood T cell repertoires in COVID-19. The table came from immunoSEQ multiplex PCR; TCRdb's copy has only in-frame clones and leaves some out. The table has 250,000 to 300,000 clones, approximately 91% seen once. Specimen: peripheral blood. These receptor sequences come from a woman under 40 with COVID-19, enrolled during active disease. The CDR3 runs from the conserved cysteine through the conserved F or W. A D gene is named only where the DNA matches it firmly. Size is omitted from some rows. Given values are once, few, many or a class for expanded clones.

TRBV7-2	-	TRBJ1-6	few	CASTSPWGGPSPLHF	TGTGCCAGCACCTCCCCCTGGGGGGGACCTTCACCCCTCCACTTT
TRBV6-7	-	TRBJ2-5	-	CASSTNLTQYF	TGTGCCAGCAGTACAAACCTGACCCAGTACTTC
TRBV6-2/TRBV6-3	-	TRBJ2-1	few	CASSYSLAATEQFF	TGTGCCAGCAGTTACTCGCTCGCAGCGACTGAGCAGTTCTTC
TRBV28	-	TRBJ1-1	-	CASSLGPPEAFF	TGTGCCAGCAGTTTAGGCCCACCCGAAGCTTTCTTT
TRBV6-1	TRBD1	TRBJ1-2	-	CASSVGGTGARFNYGYTF	TGTGCCAGCAGTGTTGGGGGGACAGGGGCCCGATTCAACTATGGCTACACCTTC
TRBV7-2	-	TRBJ1-3	-	CASSPAGDLVGNTIYF	TGTGCCAGCAGTCCGGCAGGGGATTTAGTTGGAAACACCATATATTTT
TRBV6-5	-	TRBJ1-4	once	CASSRHGGDPEKLFF	TGTGCCAGCAGTCGGCACGGCGGCGACCCTGAAAAACTGTTTTTT
TRBV19	-	TRBJ2-7	-	CASSLARGGEQYF	TGTGCCAGTAGTCTTGCCAGAGGGGGCGAGCAGTACTTC
TRBV30	-	TRBJ1-4	once	CAWKTVSTNEKLFF	TGTGCCTGGAAGACAGTATCAACTAATGAAAAACTGTTTTTT
TRBV4-2	TRBD2	TRBJ2-3	-	CASSQGLAGADTQYF	TGTGCCAGCAGCCAGGGACTAGCGGGAGCAGATACGCAGTATTTT
TRBV10-1	-	TRBJ1-3	-	CASRLTGGNTIYF	TGCGCCAGCAGGCTTACAGGGGGAAACACCATATATTTT
TRBV10-3	TRBD2	TRBJ2-3	once	CATLAGVTDTQYF	TGTGCCACCCTAGCGGGGGTCACAGATACGCAGTATTTT
TRBV7-3	TRBD1	TRBJ2-7	-	CASSLGAGGTYEQYF	TGTGCCAGCAGCCTCGGGGCAGGGGGAACCTACGAGCAGTACTTC
TRBV9	-	TRBJ1-3	-	CASSARGSSGNTIYF	TGTGCCAGCAGCGCAAGGGGTTCCTCTGGAAACACCATATATTTT
TRBV6-2/TRBV6-3	TRBD1	TRBJ2-5	-	CASSTYRGLKETQYF	TGTGCCAGCAGTACCTACAGGGGGCTCAAAGAGACCCAGTACTTC
TRBV5-1	TRBD1	TRBJ2-7	-	CASSLGWDSSYEQYF	TGCGCCAGCAGCCTGGGGTGGGACAGCTCCTACGAGCAGTACTTC
TRBV6-4	TRBD2	TRBJ2-7	-	CASSFRAGGPIYEQYF	TGTGCCAGCAGTTTCCGCGCGGGAGGGCCGATCTACGAGCAGTACTTC
TRBV30	TRBD2	TRBJ2-1	-	CAWSSLAGPRDEQFF	TGTGCCTGGAGCTCTCTAGCGGGGCCGAGGGATGAGCAGTTCTTC
TRBV19	-	TRBJ1-6	-	CASSPGSGAYNSPLHF	TGTGCCAGTAGTCCAGGATCCGGGGCCTATAATTCACCCCTCCACTTT
TRBV29-1	TRBD2	TRBJ2-1	-	CSAGTSGYGEQFF	TGCAGCGCTGGGACTAGCGGGTATGGTGAGCAGTTCTTC
TRBV30	TRBD1	TRBJ2-7	-	CAFRDRGSYEQYF	TGTGCCTTCCGGGACAGGGGGTCCTACGAGCAGTACTTC
TRBV19	TRBD2	TRBJ2-1	-	CASSARLAGKTNEQFF	TGTGCCAGTAGTGCCCGACTAGCGGGTAAGACCAATGAGCAGTTCTTC
TRBV5-1	-	TRBJ2-4	-	CASRPGGSKNIQYF	TGCGCCAGCCGCCCTGGGGGGTCCAAAAACATTCAGTACTTC
TRBV29-1	TRBD2	TRBJ2-7	-	CSVGTSGSYEQYF	TGCAGCGTTGGGACTAGCGGGTCGTACGAGCAGTACTTC
TRBV11-2	-	TRBJ2-1	-	CASSLVAGAYNEQFF	TGTGCCAGCAGCTTAGTGGCAGGGGCCTACAATGAGCAGTTCTTC
TRBV28	TRBD2	TRBJ2-2	-	CASTILSAGEETGELFF	TGTGCCAGCACCATATTGTCTGCGGGAGAGGAAACCGGGGAGCTGTTTTTT
TRBV18	TRBD2	TRBJ2-1	few	CASSPGTSGSNEQFF	TGTGCCAGCTCGCCCGGGACTAGCGGGAGTAATGAGCAGTTCTTC
TRBV5-8	TRBD1	TRBJ1-2	-	CASSWTGRANYGYTF	TGTGCCAGCAGCTGGACAGGGAGAGCTAACTATGGCTACACCTTC
TRBV23-1	TRBD1	TRBJ2-7	-	CASSLPGQGSYEQYF	TGCGCCAGCAGTCTACCGGGACAGGGGTCCTACGAGCAGTACTTC
TRBV28	-	TRBJ2-3	few	CASSFGRGDTQYF	TGTGCCAGCAGTTTTGGACGCGGGGATACGCAGTATTTT
TRBV6-4	TRBD1	TRBJ1-6	-	CASSDSGTGESPLHF	TGTGCCAGCAGTGACTCCGGGACAGGGGAGTCACCCCTCCACTTT
TRBV27	-	TRBJ1-6	-	CASSSRGGVSSPLHF	TGTGCCAGCAGTTCGAGAGGGGGAGTTTCATCACCCCTCCACTTT
TRBV6-2/TRBV6-3	TRBD2	TRBJ2-1	-	CASSLTSPDQFF	TGTGCCAGCAGCCTGACTAGCCCCGACCAGTTCTTC